A single sample gave rise to the 8 T cell receptor beta chains below, sequenced in a study of cytomegalovirus exposure and HLA in healthy donors. PCR used 60 Vbeta primers and 13 Jbeta primers. Method: immunoSEQ multiplex PCR; TCRdb's copy keeps in-frame clones and lacks some. The sample has approximately 140,000 clones; about three quarters are singletons. The sample was PBMCs. The receptors shown here come from a middle-aged man in good health and CMV-seronegative.

This rearrangement joins TRBV11-2 to TRBJ2-1; D gene ambiguous. V shed 2 bases and J shed 2 bases, with 13 bases lying between them. There are 16 residues in the CDR3. Germline V gene data show CDR1 as SGHAT and CDR2 as FQNNGV. The CDR3 region is CASSLHPMVPYNEQFF. The CDR3 coding sequence is TGTGCCAGCAGCTTACATCCTATGGTGCCCTACAATGAGCAGTTCTTC.

V gene TRBV27 combines with J gene TRBJ2-7, with 13 bases fitting TRBD2. Germline CDR1 reads MNHEY; CDR2 reads SMNVEV (reference sequence). The V segment lost 8 bases and the J segment 7 bases; nucleotides outside the gene matches: 5. The CDR3 has 13 amino acids. CDR3: CASGGLAGVEQYF. The DNA of the CDR3 is TGTGCCAGCGGCGGACTAGCGGGGGTGGAGCAGTACTTC.

V is TRBV7-2 and J is TRBJ2-5; perhaps TRBD2 as D (5 bases). The V gene lost 1 base and the J gene lost 6 bases, with 12 bases spanning the gap. CDR1 and CDR2 from the germline V gene are SGHTA and FQGNSA. The CDR3 is 14 residues long. In DNA, the CDR3 is TGTGCCAGCAGCTTAGTCCAGGACGGGAAGACCCAGTACTTC. Translating gives CASSLVQDGKTQYF.

This sequence joins TRBV2 and TRBJ2-4, with D tentatively TRBD2 (6 bases). Trimming left V 7 bases short and J 0 bases short, with 10 bases between. Per the germline V gene, CDR1 is SNHLY and CDR2 is FYNNEI. The CDR3 length is 14 residues. Here the CDR3 DNA reads TGTGCCAGCATTGGACTACTAGCCAAAAACATTCAGTACTTC. Translating gives CASIGLLAKNIQYF.

The rearrangement uses TRBV7-9 and TRBJ2-3; D is possibly TRBD2 (5 bases). CDR1 and CDR2 (germline): SEHNR, FQNEAQ (reference sequence). V was pared by 0 bases and J by 5 bases, with 6 bases between. This CDR3 is built from 13 residues. The CDR3 sequence is CASSLAGRDTQYF. In nucleotides, the CDR3 is TGTGCCAGCAGCTTAGCGGGGAGAGATACGCAGTATTTT. Combining the CDR3 with reference TRBV7-9 and TRBJ2-3 gives the whole variable domain DTGVSQNPRHKITKRGQNVTFRCDPISEHNRLYWYRQTLGQGPEFLTYFQNEAQLEKSRLLSDRFSAERPKGSFSTLEIQRTEQGDSAMYLCASSLAGRDTQYFGPGTRLTVL.

J is TRBJ2-7 and V is TRBV29-1; 7 nucleotides match TRBD1. The germline V gene has CDR1 SQVTM and CDR2 ANQGSEA. This CDR3 comprises 14 residues. V lost 6 bases and J lost 0; bases outside the gene matches: 8. The DNA of the CDR3 is TGCAGCGTCGCCCCCAGGGGGAGCTCCTACGAGCAGTACTTC. The encoded protein is CSVAPRGSSYEQYF.

For the CDR3, the DNA is TGCGCCAGCAGCTTGTCGGAGAGCTCCTACGAGCAGTACTTC. Translation: CASSLSESSYEQYF. This rearrangement joins TRBV5-1 to TRBJ2-7, with D unclear. Trimming cost V 1 base and J 0 bases, with 8 bases left between them. Looked up from germline, CDR1 is SGHRS and CDR2 is YFSETQ. The CDR3 runs 14 residues.

Worth noting for this clone: Other DNA variants within this sample encode the same CDR3. This chain links TRBV7-9 with TRBJ1-1; 9 nucleotides match TRBD1. The CDR3 is made up of 18 amino acids. Germline CDR1 and CDR2: SEHNR and FQNEAQ (reference sequence). V lost 4 bases to trimming and J lost 3 bases; unmatched junction nucleotides: 15. The CDR3 DNA is TGTGCCAGCAGCTCCGTGATAGGACAGGGGTCCGCTGACACTGAAGCTTTCTTT. Residues: CASSSVIGQGSADTEAFF.